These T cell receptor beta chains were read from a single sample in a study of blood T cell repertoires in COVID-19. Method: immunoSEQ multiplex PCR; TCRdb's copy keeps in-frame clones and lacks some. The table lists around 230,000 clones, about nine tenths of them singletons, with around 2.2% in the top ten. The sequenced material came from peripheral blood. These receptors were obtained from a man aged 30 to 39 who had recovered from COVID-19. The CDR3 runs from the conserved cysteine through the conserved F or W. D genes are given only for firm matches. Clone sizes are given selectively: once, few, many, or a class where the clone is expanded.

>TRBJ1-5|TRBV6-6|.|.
TGTGCCAGCAGTACACAGCCCCAGCATTTT
CASSTQPQHF
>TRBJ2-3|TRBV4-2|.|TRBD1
TGTGCCAGCAGCCAAGAAAGGGGGACAGGGAGAGGTCCAGATACGCAGTATTTT
CASSQERGTGRGPDTQYF
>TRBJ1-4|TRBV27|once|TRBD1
TGTGCCAGCAGTTATCAGGGGGCGAGTGAAAAACTGTTTTTT
CASSYQGASEKLFF
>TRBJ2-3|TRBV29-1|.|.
TGCAGCGTACATCAGGGCAGGGGTGCAGATACGCAGTATTTT
CSVHQGRGADTQYF
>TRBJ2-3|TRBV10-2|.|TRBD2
TGCGCCAGCAGTGAGAGGACTAGCGGGGGCCGTACGCAGTATTTT
CASSERTSGGRTQYF
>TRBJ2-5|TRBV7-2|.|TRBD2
TGTGCCAGCAGTTCTATCGGGGGGGAGTTACAAGAGACCCAGTACTTC
CASSSIGGELQETQYF
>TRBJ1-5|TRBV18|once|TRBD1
TGTGCCAGCTCACCGCCCAAACAGGGGGTCAATCAGCCCCAGCATTTT
CASSPPKQGVNQPQHF
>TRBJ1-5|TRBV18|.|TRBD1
TGTGCCAGCTCACCACGGGACAGTGGAGATCAGCCCCAGCATTTT
CASSPRDSGDQPQHF
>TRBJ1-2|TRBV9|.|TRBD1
TGTGCCAGCAGCGTGACAGGGGATAACTATGGCTACACCTTC
CASSVTGDNYGYTF
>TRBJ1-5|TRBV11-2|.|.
TGTGCCAGCAGCCCCGAGCCCTATAGCAATCAGCCCCAGCATTTT
CASSPEPYSNQPQHF
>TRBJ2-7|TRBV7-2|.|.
TGTGCCAGCAGCTTAGTGATCTCCAGGGGCAGTTACGAGCAGTACTTC
CASSLVISRGSYEQYF
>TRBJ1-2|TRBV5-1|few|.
TGCGCCAGCAGCTTGGACAGGTCCCCCCGCTATGGCTACACCTTC
CASSLDRSPRYGYTF
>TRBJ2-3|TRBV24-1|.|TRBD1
TGTGCCACCAATCGGGACAGCGGCACAGATACGCAGTATTTT
CATNRDSGTDTQYF
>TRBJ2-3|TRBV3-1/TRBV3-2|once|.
TGTGCCAGCAGCGGGGGGATAGATACGCAGTATTTT
CASSGGIDTQYF
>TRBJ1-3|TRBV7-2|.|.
TGTGCCAGCAGCCTGGCGACAGCCCGTTTCTCTGGAAACACCATATATTTT
CASSLATARFSGNTIYF
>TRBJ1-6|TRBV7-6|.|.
TGTGCCAGCAGCCACAACATGGGAGGGGCCGATAATTCACCCCTCCACTTT
CASSHNMGGADNSPLHF
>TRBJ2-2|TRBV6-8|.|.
TGTGCCAGCAGTATCAGGGTAGAGAACACCGGGGAGCTGTTTTTT
CASSIRVENTGELFF
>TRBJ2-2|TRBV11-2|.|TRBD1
TGTGCCAGCAGCTTCTCACAGGGGGCGGACACCGGGGAGCTGTTTTTT
CASSFSQGADTGELFF
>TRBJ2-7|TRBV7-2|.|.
TGTGCCAGCAGCTTAGCGAGGCACGAGCAGTACTTC
CASSLARHEQYF
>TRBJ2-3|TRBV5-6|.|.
TGTGCCACCATGCGTCGAGGGCCCACAGATACGCAGTATTTT
CATMRRGPTDTQYF
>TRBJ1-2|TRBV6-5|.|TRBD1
TGTGCCAGCATCAAACAGGGGTCCCATGGGGACACCTTC
CASIKQGSHGDTF
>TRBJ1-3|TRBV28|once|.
TGTGCCACCAGCCCGGACAAGGGGAAGGTTGGAAACACCATATATTTT
CATSPDKGKVGNTIYF
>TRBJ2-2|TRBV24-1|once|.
TGTGCCACCCGCGGGACAGCGAACACCGGGGAGCTGTTTTTT
CATRGTANTGELFF
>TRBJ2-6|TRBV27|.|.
TGTGCCAGCCCCTCAACTCGGGCGGGGCACTCTGGGGCCAACGTCCTGACTTTC
CASPSTRAGHSGANVLTF
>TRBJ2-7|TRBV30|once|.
TGTGCCTGGAACCCTCAGGGTTACGAGCAGTACTTC
CAWNPQGYEQYF
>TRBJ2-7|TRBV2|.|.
TGTGCCAGCAGTTTAGACGGGTACGAGCAGTACTTC
CASSLDGYEQYF
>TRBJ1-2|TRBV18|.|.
TGTGCCAGCTCACCAATTAGTCAGGGAACCAACTATGGCTACACCTTC
CASSPISQGTNYGYTF
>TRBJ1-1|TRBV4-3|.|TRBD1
TGCGCCAGCAGCCACCCGAGGACAGGGAGTCAAGCTTTCTTT
CASSHPRTGSQAFF
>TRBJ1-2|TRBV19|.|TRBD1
TGTGCCAGTAGTATATATGGACAGGGTGGCTACACCTTC
CASSIYGQGGYTF
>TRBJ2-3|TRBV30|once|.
TGTGCCTGGAGTGGGTCGGTCAGCACAGATACGCAGTATTTT
CAWSGSVSTDTQYF
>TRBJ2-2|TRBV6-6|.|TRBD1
TGTGCCAGCAGTCGATCCGGGACAGGGAAGATGGGTGGCGGGGAGCTGTTTTTT
CASSRSGTGKMGGGELFF
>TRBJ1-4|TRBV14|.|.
TGTGCCAGCAGCCAATTCCTCTCTTCAGGGAGGGGTGAAAAACTGTTTTTT
CASSQFLSSGRGEKLFF
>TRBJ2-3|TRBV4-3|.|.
TGCGCCAGCAGCCAAGGTTCTCGTCCAGATACGCAGTATTTT
CASSQGSRPDTQYF
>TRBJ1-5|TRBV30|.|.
TGTGCCTGGAGTCAGGGTTCAGGTCTTCAGCCCCAGCATTTT
CAWSQGSGLQPQHF
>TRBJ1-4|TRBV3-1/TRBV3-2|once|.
TGTGCCAGCAGCCAAGGCAGAGGACTAGGTCCAACTAATGAAAAACTGTTTTTT
CASSQGRGLGPTNEKLFF
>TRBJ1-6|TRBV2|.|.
TGTGCCAGGGGCCAGGGTAACCTCCACTTT
CARGQGNLHF
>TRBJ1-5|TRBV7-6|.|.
TGTGCCAGCAGCTTAGCTACAGGGATCAATCAGCCCCAGCATTTT
CASSLATGINQPQHF
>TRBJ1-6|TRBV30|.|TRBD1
TGTGCCTGGAGTGTACCCCCGGGACAGGGGGCTGATAATTCACCCCTCCACTTT
CAWSVPPGQGADNSPLHF
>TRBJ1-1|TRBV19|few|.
TGTGCCAGTAGCCGGGAGGGCTATGTGAACACTGAAGCTTTCTTT
CASSREGYVNTEAFF
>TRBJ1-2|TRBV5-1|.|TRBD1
TGCGCCAGCAGTTCGCCGGGACAGGGCTATGGCTACACCTTC
CASSSPGQGYGYTF
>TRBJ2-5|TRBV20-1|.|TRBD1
TGCAGTGCTAGTGTACCCGGGACAGGGAAGGAGGCCCAGTACTTC
CSASVPGTGKEAQYF
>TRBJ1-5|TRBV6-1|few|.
TGTGCCAGCAGTGAGGCCTCTCAGTCCCAGCATTTT
CASSEASQSQHF
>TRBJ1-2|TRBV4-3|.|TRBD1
TGCGCCAGCAGCCAAGATCCCGGGGACAGGGGGCGCGTGAACGGCTACACCTTC
CASSQDPGDRGRVNGYTF
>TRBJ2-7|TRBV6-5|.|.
TGTGCCAGCAGTTACCCGACTAATGACGAGCAGTACTTC
CASSYPTNDEQYF
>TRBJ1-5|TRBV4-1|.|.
TGCGCCAGCAGCCAAGATCGCGCACTTCATAATCAGCCCCAGCATTTT
CASSQDRALHNQPQHF
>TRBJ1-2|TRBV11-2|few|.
TGTGCCAGCAGCTATTTTGGGGGGGGAGGCTACACCTTC
CASSYFGGGGYTF
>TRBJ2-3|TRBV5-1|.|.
TGCGCCAGCAGCGCCCGGGAGCGAGATACGCAGTATTTT
CASSARERDTQYF
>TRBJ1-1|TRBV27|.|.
TGTGCCAGCAGTTTTGTAGAGGGTGAAGCTTTCTTT
CASSFVEGEAFF